This T cell receptor beta chain derives from a study of control samples from healthy donors and cancer patients. V dropped 5 bases and J dropped 0 bases, with 23 bases sitting between them. CDR3 length equals 19 residues. Germline assignment: CDR1 MNHEY and CDR2 SMNVEV (reference sequence). Clones were sequenced by immunoSEQ multiplex PCR, and TCRdb holds only the in-frame ones, with some missing. The table shows about 92,000 clones, with approximately 78% occurring only once. This TCR was sampled from a woman aged 55 to 70 in good health. The V call is TRBV27, the J call TRBJ2-1, with D perhaps matching TRBD1 (6 bases). Sample: blood. In nucleotides, the CDR3 is TGTGCCAGCAGTCCAGGGGTCCTGAGCCGCCCGTCCTCCTACAATGAGCAGTTCTTC. This codes for CASSPGVLSRPSSYNEQFF.